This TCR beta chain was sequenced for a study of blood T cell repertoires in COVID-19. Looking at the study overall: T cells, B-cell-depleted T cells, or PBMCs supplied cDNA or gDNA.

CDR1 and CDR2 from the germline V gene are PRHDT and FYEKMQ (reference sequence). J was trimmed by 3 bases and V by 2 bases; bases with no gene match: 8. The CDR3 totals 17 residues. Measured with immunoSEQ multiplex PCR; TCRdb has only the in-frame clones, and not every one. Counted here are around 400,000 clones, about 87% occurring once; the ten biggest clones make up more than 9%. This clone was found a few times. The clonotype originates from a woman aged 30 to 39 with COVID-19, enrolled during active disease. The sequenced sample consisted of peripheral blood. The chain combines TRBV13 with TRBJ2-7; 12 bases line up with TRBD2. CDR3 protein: CASSLNVLAGGLYEQYF. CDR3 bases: TGTGCCAGCAGCTTAAACGTGCTAGCGGGAGGGCTCTACGAGCAGTACTTC. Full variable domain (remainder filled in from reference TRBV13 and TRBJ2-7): AAGVIQSPRHLIKEKRETATLKCYPIPRHDTVYWYQQGPGQDPQFLISFYEKMQSDKGSIPDRFSAQQFSDYHSELNMSSLELGDSALYFCASSLNVLAGGLYEQYFGPGTRLTVT.